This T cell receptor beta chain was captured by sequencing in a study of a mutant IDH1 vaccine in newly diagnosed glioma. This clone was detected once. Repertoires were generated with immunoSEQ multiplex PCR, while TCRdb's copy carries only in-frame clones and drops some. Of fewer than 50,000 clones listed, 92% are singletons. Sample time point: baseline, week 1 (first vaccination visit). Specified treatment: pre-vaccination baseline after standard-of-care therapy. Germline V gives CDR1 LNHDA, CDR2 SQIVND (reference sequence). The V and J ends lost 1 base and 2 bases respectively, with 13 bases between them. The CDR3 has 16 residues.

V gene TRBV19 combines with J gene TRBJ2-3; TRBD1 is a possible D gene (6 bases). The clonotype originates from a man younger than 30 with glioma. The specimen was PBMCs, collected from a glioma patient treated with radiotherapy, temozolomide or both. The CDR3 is CASSIVGAGDTDTQYF. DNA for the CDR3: TGTGCCAGTAGTATAGTGGGGGCTGGAGACACAGATACGCAGTATTTT. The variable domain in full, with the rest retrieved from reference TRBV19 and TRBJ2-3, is DGGITQSPKYLFRKEGQNVTLSCEQNLNHDAMYWYRQDPGQGLRLIYYSQIVNDFQKGDIAEGYSVSREKKESFPLTVTSAQKNPTAFYLCASSIVGAGDTDTQYFGPGTRLTVL.